Below are 25 T cell receptor beta chains sequenced from a single sample in a study of T-cell reconstitution after alpha-beta-depleted transplantation in children. TCRbeta library construction was performed incorporating unique molecular identifiers. TCRdb redid the calling of the PCR reads with MiXCR, one entry per CDR3 protein. The table shows some 350,000 distinct CDR3 sequences, with around 15% occurring only once. The sequenced sample was PBMCs, mostly from graft donor cells, obtained 360 days after TCRalphabeta/CD19-depleted stem cell transplant. The origin of the receptors is a male patient between 2 and 15 years old who had a stem cell transplant for acute lymphoblastic leukemia, so the T cells may come from the graft donor.

The rearrangement joins TRBV5-1 to TRBJ1-2; D gene uncertain. The V and J ends lost 0 bases and 3 bases respectively, with 6 bases between them. Germline loops: CDR1 SGHRS, CDR2 YFSETQ. This CDR3 region has 13 residues. This chain's CDR3 is CASSLVADYGYTF. DNA for the CDR3: TGCGCCAGCAGCTTGGTGGCAGACTATGGCTACACCTTC.

The V call is TRBV5-6, the J call TRBJ2-7; 9 bases match TRBD2. This CDR3 region has 16 residues. The trim removed 4 bases at V and 5 bases at J, leaving 13 bases unmatched. Germline CDR1 and CDR2: SGHDT and YYEEEE. CDR3 coding DNA: TGTGCCAGCAGCCCCGCGTGGCTAGCGGGAATCCACGAGCAGTACTTC. As protein: CASSPAWLAGIHEQYF.

V and J are TRBV7-9 and TRBJ1-4; maybe TRBD1 (6 bases). Per germline, CDR1 SEHNR and CDR2 FQNEAQ (reference sequence). CDR3 size: 16 residues. Trimming left V 5 bases short and J 8 bases short, with 21 bases between. CDR3: CASSQTYREEREKLFF. The CDR3 DNA reads TGTGCCAGCAGCCAAACTTACAGGGAGGAAAGAGAAAAACTGTTTTTT.

This clonotype was counted between two and nine times. The genes are TRBV7-3 and TRBJ2-3; 11 bases match TRBD2. CDR1 is SGHTA and CDR2 is FQGTGA in the germline V gene. The V gene end was trimmed by 5 bases and the J gene end by 8 bases; junction bases not matched to a gene: 9. The CDR3 extends over 15 amino acids. Here the CDR3 DNA reads TGTGCCAGCAGCCAAACTAGCGGGAGCCGGAGTACGCAGTATTTT. Its translation is CASSQTSGSRSTQYF.

This clonotype has just one count. This chain connects TRBV10-3 to TRBJ2-5, with D unresolved. The V gene's germline CDR1 is ENHRY and CDR2 SYGVKD. The CDR3 runs 14 residues. Trimming shortened V by 0 bases and J by 5 bases, and 10 bases separated the two germline ends. The CDR3 DNA is TGTGCCATCAGTGAGTCGTTTGTCTTGGAGACCCAGTACTTC. Amino acids: CAISESFVLETQYF.

This rearrangement joins TRBV12-3 or TRBV12-4 to TRBJ2-5, with 7 bases matching TRBD2. The CDR3 spans 15 residues. V gave up 2 bases and J gave up 7 bases; unmatched junction bases: 10. CDR3 loop: CASSLSPGGLATQYF. The CDR3, as DNA: TGTGCCAGCAGTTTAAGCCCGGGGGGACTGGCGACCCAGTACTTC.

The rearrangement links TRBV12-3 or TRBV12-4 to TRBJ1-5; 12 bases fit TRBD1. V lost 6 bases to trimming and J lost 4 bases; unmatched junction nucleotides: 7. The CDR3 is made up of 16 amino acids. CDR3 loop: CASSLGQGARNQPQHF. CDR3 nucleotide sequence: TGTGCCAGCAGCCTGGGACAGGGGGCAAGGAATCAGCCCCAGCATTTT.

This clonotype was seen more than once but under ten times. The rearrangement links TRBV15 to TRBJ2-1, with 7 bases aligning to TRBD2. Germline V lookup: CDR1 LNHNV, CDR2 YYDKDF (reference sequence). The length of the CDR3 is 17 residues. The J segment lost 6 bases and the V segment lost 2 bases, leaving 13 bases of the junction unmatched. The CDR3 reads CATSRPGTGTKTNEQFF. CDR3 DNA: TGTGCCACCAGCAGACCGGGCACGGGGACTAAGACCAATGAGCAGTTCTTC.

This chain uses TRBV4-1 with TRBJ2-5; TRBD1 matches at 11 bases. This CDR3 has 17 amino acids. Per germline, CDR1 MGHRA and CDR2 YSYEKL. V lost 0 bases and J lost 1; bases outside the gene matches: 4. DNA for the CDR3: TGCGCCAGCAGCCAAGAAGGGACAGGGGGATTCCAAGAGACCCAGTACTTC. It specifies CASSQEGTGGFQETQYF.

This clonotype has a single count. The chain recombines TRBV4-2 with TRBJ1-4, with D possibly TRBD1 on 5 matching bases. Germline CDR1 LGHNA, CDR2 YNFKEQ. The CDR3 length is 15 residues. V lost 4 bases to trimming and J lost 8 bases, with 17 bases between them. The chain's CDR3 is CASSLAPAGREKLFF. The CDR3 DNA is TGTGCCAGCAGCCTCGCTCCGGCAGGGAGAGAAAAACTGTTTTTT.

The chain recombines TRBV30 with TRBJ2-3; 7 bases fit TRBD2. The CDR3 runs to 15 residues. The junction had 3 bases not matched to a gene; V was cut back by 0 bases and J by 0 bases. CDR1 is GTSNPN, CDR2 SVGIG, per germline (reference sequence). The CDR3 protein is CAWSVGGRSTDTQYF. The CDR3 coding sequence is TGTGCCTGGAGTGTGGGGGGGAGAAGCACAGATACGCAGTATTTT.

This clonotype showed up just a few times. The rearrangement joins TRBV20-1 to TRBJ1-5, with 7 bases matching TRBD1. CDR1 DFQATT and CDR2 SNEGSKA come from the germline V gene (reference sequence). V lost 6 bases to trimming and J lost 4 bases; unmatched junction nucleotides: 6. This CDR3 comprises 13 residues. CDR3 sequence reads: CSATQGVNQPQHF. DNA for the CDR3: TGCAGTGCAACGCAGGGGGTAAATCAGCCCCAGCATTTT.

This clonotype was recorded a few times. The V and J genes are TRBV4-1 and TRBJ2-2, with D possibly being TRBD2 (6 bases). The CDR3 spans 18 residues. The germline V gene has CDR1 MGHRA and CDR2 YSYEKL. Trimming removed 4 bases at V and 5 bases at J, with 23 bases between. CDR3 sequence: CASSLMEGRIGRTGELFF. The CDR3 nucleotides are TGCGCCAGCAGCCTAATGGAGGGCAGAATAGGGAGGACCGGGGAGCTGTTTTTT.

In this sample, this clonotype turned up a few times. The rearrangement links TRBV27 to TRBJ2-6; D is ambiguous. The CDR3 extends over 16 amino acids. With 3 bases removed from V and 1 base from J, the gap between germline ends came to 10 bases. Germline CDR1 reads MNHEY; CDR2 reads SMNVEV (reference sequence). The CDR3 sequence: CASSFLTRSGANVLTF. The CDR3 coding sequence is TGTGCCAGCAGTTTTCTTACTCGGTCTGGGGCCAACGTCCTGACTTTC.

The rearrangement joins TRBV5-1 to TRBJ2-2; D unclear. This CDR3 contains 14 residues. V was trimmed by 4 bases and J by 3 bases, leaving 10 bases between them. CDR1 and CDR2 (germline): SGHRS, YFSETQ. CDR3 coding DNA: TGCGCCAGCAGCCCGGCACCCCACACCGGGGAGCTGTTTTTT. Translation gives CASSPAPHTGELFF.

This clonotype was recorded a few times. The rearrangement uses TRBV6-5 and TRBJ1-1, with TRBD1 as a possible D gene (5 bases). CDR1 and CDR2 from the germline V gene are MNHEY and SVGAGI. V gave up 0 bases and J gave up 1 base, with 9 bases separating them. This CDR3 comprises 15 residues. Here the CDR3 DNA reads TGTGCCAGCAGTTACTCGGACACAGGGAACACTGAAGCTTTCTTT. Encoded protein: CASSYSDTGNTEAFF.

Only a few counts were recorded for this clonotype. This chain joins TRBV12-3 or TRBV12-4 and TRBJ2-3; 7 nucleotides agree with TRBD2. The CDR3 has 13 amino acids. Losses at the gene ends were 8 bases for V and 2 bases for J; bases not matched to a gene: 4. The CDR3 coding sequence is TGTGCCAGCCTTCTAGCGGTCACAGATACGCAGTATTTT. Its translation is CASLLAVTDTQYF.

The chain combines TRBV11-2 with TRBJ2-1; D possibly corresponds to TRBD1 (6 bases). V was clipped by 4 bases and J by 7 bases, with 17 bases between them. This CDR3 comprises 15 residues. Germline CDR1 and CDR2: SGHAT and FQNNGV. This CDR3 reads CASSSIPDRRNEQFF. The CDR3 region has the DNA TGTGCCAGCAGCTCCATACCCGACAGGCGAAATGAGCAGTTCTTC.

This clonotype has only a few counts. The V gene is TRBV5-1, the J gene TRBJ2-3; 9 nucleotides agree with TRBD2. From germline, CDR1 is SGHRS and CDR2 YFSETQ. The ends lost 3 bases at V and 3 bases at J; junction bases unmatched: 11. The CDR3 is 17 residues long. The CDR3 nucleotides read TGCGCCAGCAGCTATAGGCTAGCGGGAAGACCGACAGATACGCAGTATTTT. This sequence encodes CASSYRLAGRPTDTQYF.

V usage is TRBV15 and J usage is TRBJ2-5; 8 bases are a match to TRBD2. This CDR3 comprises 16 residues. Germline V gene sequence: CDR1 LNHNV, CDR2 YYDKDF (reference sequence). The junction had 13 bases not matched to a gene; V was cut back by 1 base and J by 9 bases. In nucleotides, the CDR3 is TGTGCCACCAGCAGAGTCGCAACTAGCGGACAAGCGTCCCAGTACTTC. It yields the protein CATSRVATSGQASQYF. Filled out from reference TRBV15 and TRBJ2-5, the complete variable domain reads DAMVIQNPRYQVTQFGKPVTLSCSQTLNHNVMYWYQQKSSQAPKLLFHYYDKDFNNEADTPDNFQSRRPNTSFCFLDIRSPGLGDTAMYLCATSRVATSGQASQYFGPGTRLLVL.

The gene calls are TRBV4-1 and TRBJ2-3; 11 nucleotides agree with TRBD2. V shed 2 bases and J 4 bases; nucleotides not matched to a gene: 8. CDR1 and CDR2 (germline): MGHRA, YSYEKL. The CDR3 spans 17 residues. The CDR3 sequence: CASSQSKLAGDADTQYF. The CDR3 nucleotides read TGCGCCAGCAGCCAAAGCAAACTAGCGGGAGATGCAGATACGCAGTATTTT.

In its sample, this clonotype was seen a few times. The rearrangement links TRBV12-3 or TRBV12-4 to TRBJ1-1; D gene uncertain. The CDR3 is made up of 17 amino acids. Trimming stripped 2 bases from V and 1 base from J, with 17 bases between. This CDR3 reads CASSLRLEGLTNTEAFF. DNA for the CDR3: TGTGCCAGCAGTTTACGGCTGGAAGGATTGACGAACACTGAAGCTTTCTTT.

This clonotype was detected many times. The chain employs TRBV13 and TRBJ1-2, with D unclear. The CDR3 totals 13 residues. Trimming took 1 base from V and 4 from J, leaving 7 bases between them. Per the germline V gene, CDR1 is PRHDT and CDR2 is FYEKMQ (reference sequence). This CDR3 is CASSLARSYGYTF. In DNA form, the CDR3 reads TGTGCCAGCAGCTTAGCACGGAGCTATGGCTACACCTTC.

This clonotype has ten or more counts. This chain links TRBV28 with TRBJ1-5; D is uncertain. CDR3 size: 12 residues. Germline V gene lookup returns CDR1 MDHEN and CDR2 SYDVKM. Trimming shortened V by 6 bases and J by 2 bases, and 5 bases separated the two germline ends. CDR3 region: CASSGGNQPQHF. The CDR3 DNA reads TGTGCCAGCAGCGGGGGCAATCAGCCCCAGCATTTT.

This rearrangement joins TRBV19 to TRBJ2-1; D is unclear. The V end was cut by 7 bases, the J end by 0 bases, with 10 bases between. CDR3 size: 14 residues. The germline V gene has CDR1 LNHDA and CDR2 SQIVND (reference sequence). The CDR3 DNA is TGTGCCAGTACCGCTAGGGACTCCTACAATGAGCAGTTCTTC. Translated: CASTARDSYNEQFF.